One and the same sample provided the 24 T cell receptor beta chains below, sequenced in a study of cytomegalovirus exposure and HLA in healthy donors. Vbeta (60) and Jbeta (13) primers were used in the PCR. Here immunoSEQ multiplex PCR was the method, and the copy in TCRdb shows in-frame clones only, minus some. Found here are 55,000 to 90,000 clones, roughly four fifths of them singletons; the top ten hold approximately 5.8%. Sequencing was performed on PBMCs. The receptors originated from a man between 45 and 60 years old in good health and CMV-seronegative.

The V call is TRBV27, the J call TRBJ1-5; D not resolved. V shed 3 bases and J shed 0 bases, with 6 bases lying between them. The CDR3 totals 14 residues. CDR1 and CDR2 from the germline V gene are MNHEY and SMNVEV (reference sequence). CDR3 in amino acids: CASSLYTSNQPQHF. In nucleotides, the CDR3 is TGTGCCAGCAGTTTGTACACTAGCAATCAGCCCCAGCATTTT.

The CDR3 reads CASSPTSVTGNQETQYF. The DNA of the CDR3 is TGTGCCAGCAGCCCCACGTCAGTAACAGGCAACCAAGAGACCCAGTACTTC. The genes are TRBV7-8 and TRBJ2-5; a possible D gene is TRBD1 (5 bases). This CDR3 region has 17 residues. V shed 5 bases and J shed 0 bases, with 19 bases lying between them. The germline V gene encodes CDR1 SGHVS and CDR2 FQNEAQ. The full variable domain, completed using reference TRBV7-8 and TRBJ2-5, is GAGVSQSPRYKVAKRGQDVALRCDPISGHVSLFWYQQALGQGPEFLTYFQNEAQLDKSGLPSDRFFAERPEGSVSTLKIQRTQQEDSAVYLCASSPTSVTGNQETQYFGPGTRLLVL.

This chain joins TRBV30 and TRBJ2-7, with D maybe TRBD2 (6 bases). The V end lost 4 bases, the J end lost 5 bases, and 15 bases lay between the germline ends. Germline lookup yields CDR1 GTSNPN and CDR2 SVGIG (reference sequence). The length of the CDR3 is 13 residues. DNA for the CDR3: TGTGCCTGGACCCGGGGGAGTCTAAACGAGCAGTACTTC. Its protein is CAWTRGSLNEQYF. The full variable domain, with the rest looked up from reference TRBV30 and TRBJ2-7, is SQTIHQWPATLVQPVGSPLSLECTVEGTSNPNLYWYRQAAGRGLQLLFYSVGIGQISSEVPQNLSASRPQDRQFILSSKKLLLSDSGFYLCAWTRGSLNEQYFGPGTRLTVT.

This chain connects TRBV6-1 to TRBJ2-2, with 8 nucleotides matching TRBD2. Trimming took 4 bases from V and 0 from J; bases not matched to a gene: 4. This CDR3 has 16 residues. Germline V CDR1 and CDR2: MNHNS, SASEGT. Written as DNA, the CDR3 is TGTGCCAGCAGTGGAGTAGCGGGGACGAACACCGGGGAGCTGTTTTTT. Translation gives CASSGVAGTNTGELFF.

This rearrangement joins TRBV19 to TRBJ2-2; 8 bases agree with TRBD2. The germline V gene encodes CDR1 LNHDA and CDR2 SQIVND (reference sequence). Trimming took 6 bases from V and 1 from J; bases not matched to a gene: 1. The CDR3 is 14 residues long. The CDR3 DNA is TGTGCCAGTAGAACTAGCGGGAACACCGGGGAGCTGTTTTTT. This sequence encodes CASRTSGNTGELFF. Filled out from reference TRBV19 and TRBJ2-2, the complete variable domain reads DGGITQSPKYLFRKEGQNVTLSCEQNLNHDAMYWYRQDPGQGLRLIYYSQIVNDFQKGDIAEGYSVSREKKESFPLTVTSAQKNPTAFYLCASRTSGNTGELFFGEGSRLTVL.

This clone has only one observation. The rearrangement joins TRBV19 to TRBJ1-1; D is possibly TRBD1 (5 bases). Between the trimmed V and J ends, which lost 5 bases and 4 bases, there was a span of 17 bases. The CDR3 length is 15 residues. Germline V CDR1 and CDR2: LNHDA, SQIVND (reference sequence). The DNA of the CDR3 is TGTGCCAGTAGTGAGGGGCCTCGGAGGGGCACTGAAGCTTTCTTT. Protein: CASSEGPRRGTEAFF.

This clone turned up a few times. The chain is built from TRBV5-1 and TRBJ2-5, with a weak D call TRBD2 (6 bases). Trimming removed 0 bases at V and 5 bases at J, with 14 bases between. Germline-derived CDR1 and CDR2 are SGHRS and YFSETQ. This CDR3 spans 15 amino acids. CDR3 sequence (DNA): TGCGCCAGCAGCTTGGGTGCGGGATTGGAGGAGACCCAGTACTTC. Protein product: CASSLGAGLEETQYF.

This chain's CDR3 is CASSGIAGFTDTQYF. The CDR3 bases are TGTGCCAGCAGCGGAATAGCGGGGTTCACAGATACGCAGTATTTT. V gene TRBV9 combines with J gene TRBJ2-3, with 8 positions matching TRBD2. V shed 3 bases and J 2 bases; nucleotides not matched to a gene: 5. CDR3 length: 15 amino acids. Germline CDR1 and CDR2: SGDLS and YYNGEE.

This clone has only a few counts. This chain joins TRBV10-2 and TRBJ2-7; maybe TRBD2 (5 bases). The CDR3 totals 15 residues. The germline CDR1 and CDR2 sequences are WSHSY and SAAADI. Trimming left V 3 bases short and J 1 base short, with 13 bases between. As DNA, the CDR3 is TGCGCCAGCAGTGACCGTCGGAGGACGTCCTACGAGCAGTACTTC. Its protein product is CASSDRRRTSYEQYF.

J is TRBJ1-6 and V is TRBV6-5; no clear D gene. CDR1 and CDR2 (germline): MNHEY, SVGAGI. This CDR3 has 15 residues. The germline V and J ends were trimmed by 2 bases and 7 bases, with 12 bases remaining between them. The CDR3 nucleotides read TGTGCCAGCAGTTACCAGTGGGAGCTAAATTCACCCCTCCACTTT. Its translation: CASSYQWELNSPLHF.

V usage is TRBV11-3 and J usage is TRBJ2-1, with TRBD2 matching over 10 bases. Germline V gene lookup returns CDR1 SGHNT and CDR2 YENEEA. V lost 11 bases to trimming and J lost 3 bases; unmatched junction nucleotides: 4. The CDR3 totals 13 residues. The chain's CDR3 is CACKRGGYNEQFF. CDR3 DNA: TGTGCCTGTAAGCGGGGGGGCTACAATGAGCAGTTCTTC.

CDR3 sequence (DNA): TGTGCCAGCAGCGTACTCCAGGGAGGCACTGAAGCTTTCTTT. Amino acids: CASSVLQGGTEAFF. This chain connects TRBV9 to TRBJ1-1, with D perhaps matching TRBD1 (5 bases). There are 14 residues in the CDR3. V lost 1 base and J 4 bases, leaving 11 bases between the germline ends. Germline V gene lookup returns CDR1 SGDLS and CDR2 YYNGEE.

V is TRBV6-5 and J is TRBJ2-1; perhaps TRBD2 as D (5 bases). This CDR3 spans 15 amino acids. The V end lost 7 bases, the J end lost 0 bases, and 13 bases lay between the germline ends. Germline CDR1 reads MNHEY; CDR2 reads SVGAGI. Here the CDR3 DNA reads TGTGCCAGCAAACCGGACTGGAGCTCCTACAATGAGCAGTTCTTC. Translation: CASKPDWSSYNEQFF.

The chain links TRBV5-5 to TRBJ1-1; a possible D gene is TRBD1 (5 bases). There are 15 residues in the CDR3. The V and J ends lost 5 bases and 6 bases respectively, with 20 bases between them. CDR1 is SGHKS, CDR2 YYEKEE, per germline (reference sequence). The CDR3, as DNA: TGTGCCAGCAGTCGCACGACAGCGTCCCTCGCTGAAGCTTTCTTT. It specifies CASSRTTASLAEAFF.

CDR3 amino acids: CASSLVYNRDNQPQHF. The CDR3 bases are TGTGCCAGCAGCTTGGTATACAACAGGGACAATCAGCCCCAGCATTTT. The chain recombines TRBV5-5 with TRBJ1-5, with D tentatively TRBD1 (6 bases). This CDR3 contains 16 residues. Trimming removed 0 bases from V and 3 bases from J, with 13 bases in between. Germline CDR1 and CDR2: SGHKS and YYEKEE (reference sequence).

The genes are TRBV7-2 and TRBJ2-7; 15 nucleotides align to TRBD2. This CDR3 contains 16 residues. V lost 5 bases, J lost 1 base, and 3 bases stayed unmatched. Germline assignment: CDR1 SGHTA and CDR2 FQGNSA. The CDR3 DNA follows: TGTGCCAGCAGCGCGGGACTAGCGGGAGGTTCCTACGAGCAGTACTTC. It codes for CASSAGLAGGSYEQYF.

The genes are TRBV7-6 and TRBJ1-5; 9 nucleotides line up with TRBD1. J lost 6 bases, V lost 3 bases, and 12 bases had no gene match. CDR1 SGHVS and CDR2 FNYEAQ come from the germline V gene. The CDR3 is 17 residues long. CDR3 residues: CASSLTSGTGTSQPQHF. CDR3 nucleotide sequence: TGTGCCAGCAGCTTGACCTCCGGGACAGGGACCTCTCAGCCCCAGCATTTT.

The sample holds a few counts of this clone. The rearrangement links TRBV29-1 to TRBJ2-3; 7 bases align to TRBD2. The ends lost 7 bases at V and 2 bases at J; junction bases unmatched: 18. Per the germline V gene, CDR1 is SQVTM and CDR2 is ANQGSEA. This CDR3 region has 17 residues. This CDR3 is CSAAAVFGGSSTDTQYF. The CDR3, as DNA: TGCAGCGCCGCCGCGGTATTCGGCGGGAGTTCCACAGATACGCAGTATTTT.

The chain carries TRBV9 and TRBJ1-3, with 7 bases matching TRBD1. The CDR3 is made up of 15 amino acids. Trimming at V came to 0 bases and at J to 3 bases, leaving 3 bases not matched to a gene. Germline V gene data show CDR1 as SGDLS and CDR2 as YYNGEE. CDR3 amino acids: CASSVDTGDGNTIYF. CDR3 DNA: TGTGCCAGCAGCGTAGATACAGGGGATGGAAACACCATATATTTT.

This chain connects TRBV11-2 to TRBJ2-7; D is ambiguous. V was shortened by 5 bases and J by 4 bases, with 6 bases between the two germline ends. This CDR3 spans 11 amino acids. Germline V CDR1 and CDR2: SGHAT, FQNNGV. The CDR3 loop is CASSPLYEQYF. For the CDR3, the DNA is TGTGCCAGCAGCCCCCTTTACGAGCAGTACTTC.

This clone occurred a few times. The CDR3, as DNA: TGTGCCAGTAGTACGTCGGGACAGTTGGGGACCCAGTACTTC. Its protein product is CASSTSGQLGTQYF. V gene TRBV19 combines with J gene TRBJ2-5; 7 positions match TRBD1. After removal of 4 bases from V and 7 bases from J, the junction contained 9 bases not matched to a gene. CDR3 length: 14 residues. Germline V gene data show CDR1 as LNHDA and CDR2 as SQIVND (reference sequence). Drawing the rest from reference TRBV19 and TRBJ2-5, the complete variable domain is DGGITQSPKYLFRKEGQNVTLSCEQNLNHDAMYWYRQDPGQGLRLIYYSQIVNDFQKGDIAEGYSVSREKKESFPLTVTSAQKNPTAFYLCASSTSGQLGTQYFGPGTRLLVL.

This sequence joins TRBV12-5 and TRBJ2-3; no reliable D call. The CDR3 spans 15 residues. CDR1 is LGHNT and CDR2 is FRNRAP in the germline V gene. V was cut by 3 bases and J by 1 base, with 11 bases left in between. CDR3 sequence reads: CASGFGAVRTDTQYF. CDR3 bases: TGTGCTAGTGGTTTTGGTGCAGTTCGCACAGATACGCAGTATTTT.

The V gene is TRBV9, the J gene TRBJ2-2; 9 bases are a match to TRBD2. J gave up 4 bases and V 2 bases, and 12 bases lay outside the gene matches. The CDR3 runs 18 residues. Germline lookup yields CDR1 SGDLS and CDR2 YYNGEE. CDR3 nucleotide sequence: TGTGCCAGCAGCGTTAGCGGGAGTATTCGGAAGGGCACCGGGGAGCTGTTTTTT. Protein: CASSVSGSIRKGTGELFF. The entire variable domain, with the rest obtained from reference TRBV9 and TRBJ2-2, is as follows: DSGVTQTPKHLITATGQRVTLRCSPRSGDLSVYWYQQSLDQGLQFLIQYYNGEERAKGNILERFSAQQFPDLHSELNLSSLELGDSALYFCASSVSGSIRKGTGELFFGEGSRLTVL.

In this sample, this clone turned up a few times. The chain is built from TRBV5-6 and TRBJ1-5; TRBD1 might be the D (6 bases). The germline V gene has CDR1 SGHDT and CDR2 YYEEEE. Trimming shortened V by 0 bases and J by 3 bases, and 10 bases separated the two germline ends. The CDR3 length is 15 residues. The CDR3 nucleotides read TGTGCCAGCAGCTTGGATCCAGGGGTCAATCAGCCCCAGCATTTT. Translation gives CASSLDPGVNQPQHF.